One and the same sample provided the 9 T cell receptor beta chains below, sequenced in a study of tumor and adjacent non-tumor tissue in lung cancer. This sample's RNA came from whole unsorted tissue. Three rounds of nested PCR, following a modified ARM-PCR protocol, produced the TCRbeta library. MiXCR was run by TCRdb on the multiplex PCR reads, yielding one entry per CDR3 protein. The sample lists 76,000 or so distinct CDR3 sequences; about two thirds were seen once. The specimen sequenced was lung tumor tissue. The origin of the receptors is a woman in her seventies with non-small cell lung cancer.

As concerns this clonotype: The germline gene is not matched at one end of the junction; a read error may be the cause. This chain joins TRBV28 and TRBJ1-5, with a tentative D call TRBD1 (5 bases). The CDR3 extends over 18 amino acids. Germline V gives CDR1 MDHEN, CDR2 SYDVKM. This CDR3 is CVSSFLPGTAWSNQPQHF. The CDR3 DNA is TGTGTCAGCAGCTTCTTACCTGGGACGGCCTGGAGCAATCAGCCCCAGCATTTC.

Comment on this clonotype: Likely a read error: the CDR3 ends without its conserved phenylalanine or tryptophan. The chain recombines TRBV29-1 with TRBJ1-1; TRBD1 matches 7 bases. The CDR3 is made up of 13 amino acids. Germline values: CDR1 SQVTM, CDR2 ANQGSEA. CDR3 coding DNA: TGCAGGGGACAGAGACAGACGAACACTGAAGCTTTCTCT. Encoded protein: CRGQRQTNTEAFS.

This clonotype was counted a few times. The genes are TRBV9 and TRBJ2-3; 14 bases align to TRBD2. This CDR3 comprises 17 residues. Looked up from germline, CDR1 is SGDLS and CDR2 is YYNGEE. V dropped 3 bases and J dropped 6; count of bases not matched to a gene: 9. Here the CDR3 reads CASSAHPTSGRADTQYF. The CDR3 DNA sequence: TGTGCCAGCAGCGCCCATCCGACTAGCGGGAGGGCCGATACGCAGTATTTT.

The chain is built from TRBV30 and TRBJ2-2; D gene unclear. Germline V CDR1 and CDR2: GTSNPN, SVGIG (reference sequence). The CDR3 is made up of 14 amino acids. V shed 5 bases and J shed 0 bases, with 10 bases lying between them. CDR3 DNA sequence: TGTGCCTGGGCGTGGTTGTCGAACACCGGGGAGCTGTTTTTT. It specifies CAWAWLSNTGELFF.

Comments on this clonotype: Given a much more abundant clone one base away, this may be a read error. The rearrangement links TRBV5-1 to TRBJ1-1; D perhaps matches TRBD1 (6 bases). Trimming cost V 3 bases and J 5 bases, with 11 bases left between them. CDR3 length: 13 amino acids. Germline V gene lookup returns CDR1 SGHRS and CDR2 YFSETQ. CDR3 nucleotides: TGCGCCAGCAGCTCGGTGGGGGCGACTGAAGCTTTCTTT. Translating gives CASSSVGATEAFF.

Remarks on this clonotype: This may stem from a read error, because a much larger clone lies one nucleotide away. The missing conserved phenylalanine or tryptophan at the end of this CDR3 makes a read error likely. The chain combines TRBV6-6 with TRBJ2-1; D is tentatively TRBD1 or TRBD2 (5 bases each). The CDR3 spans 14 residues. V lost 5 bases and J lost 9, with 17 bases in between. Germline V gene sequence: CDR1 MNHNY, CDR2 SVGAGI (reference sequence). DNA for the CDR3: TGTGCCAGCAGTACCCGGGACCATGACGTTGAGCAGTTCCTC. This gives the protein CASSTRDHDVEQFL.

This rearrangement joins TRBV5-6 to TRBJ2-7; D could derive from TRBD1 or TRBD2 (5 bases each). From germline, CDR1 is SGHDT and CDR2 YYEEEE. The length of the CDR3 is 16 residues. V was pared by 0 bases and J by 0 bases, with 13 bases between. CDR3 loop: CASSLAANGTSYEQYF. The CDR3 DNA is TGTGCCAGCAGCTTGGCTGCCAACGGGACCTCCTACGAGCAGTACTTC.

In the case of this clonotype: A much larger clone sits a single nucleotide away, making a read error possible. The V call is TRBV23-1, the J call TRBJ1-1; no firm D call. TRBV23-1 is an ORF; its function is uncertain. CDR3 length equals 13 residues. Deletions cut 9 bases from V and 0 bases from J, with 11 bases between. This CDR3 is CAREVHVNTEAFF. The CDR3 DNA sequence: TGCGCCAGAGAGGTACACGTGAACACTGAAGCTTTCTTT.

The chain combines TRBV5-4 with TRBJ2-1, with TRBD2 matching 7 bases. CDR3 size: 16 residues. The V gene's germline CDR1 is SGHNT and CDR2 YYREEE (reference sequence). V trimming: 4 bases; J trimming: 8 bases; junction bases outside the gene matches: 15. The CDR3 protein is CASSPGLVGGYDEQFF. CDR3 nucleotide sequence: TGTGCCAGCAGCCCCGGACTAGTGGGAGGTTACGATGAGCAGTTCTTC.